Shown below are 21 T cell receptor beta chains from a single sample sequenced in a study of blood T cell repertoires in COVID-19. Generated by immunoSEQ multiplex PCR, the TCRdb table keeps only in-frame clones and is missing some. The sample has over 130,000 clones; 80% to 90% are singletons. The sequencing sample was made of peripheral blood. The receptors derive from a man aged 70 or older with acute or convalescent COVID-19.

This clone came up once. V and J are TRBV5-4 and TRBJ2-3; the D gene is possibly TRBD2 (6 bases). The germline V gene has CDR1 SGHNT and CDR2 YYREEE (reference sequence). The CDR3 covers 14 residues. V was trimmed by 1 base and J by 6 bases, leaving 12 bases between them. The CDR3 sequence is CASSLIGSYDTQYF. The CDR3 DNA reads TGTGCCAGCAGCTTGATCGGGAGTTACGATACGCAGTATTTT.

This clone was counted between two and nine times. This chain's CDR3 is CAWSDPQFQSRGYTF. Written as DNA, the CDR3 is TGTGCCTGGAGTGACCCCCAGTTCCAGAGCAGGGGCTACACCTTC. The chain combines TRBV30 with TRBJ1-2; D gene ambiguous. V lost 1 base and J lost 8, with 20 bases in between. This CDR3 contains 15 residues. The germline gives CDR1 GTSNPN, CDR2 SVGIG (reference sequence).

V and J are TRBV7-9 and TRBJ1-2; 7 bases agree with TRBD1. Germline CDR1 reads SEHNR; CDR2 reads FQNEAQ (reference sequence). The length of the CDR3 is 13 residues. Trimming removed 1 base from V and 5 bases from J; junction bases left unmatched: 1. The CDR3 region has the DNA TGTGCCAGCAGCTTAGAACAGGGGTATGGCTACACCTTC. Its protein product is CASSLEQGYGYTF.

The chain carries TRBV7-8 and TRBJ2-2; 10 positions agree with TRBD1. This CDR3 is built from 18 residues. Germline V gives CDR1 SGHVS, CDR2 FQNEAQ. V gave up 5 bases and J gave up 5 bases; unmatched junction bases: 14. Here the CDR3 reads CASSTRTGGMKGTGELFF. The CDR3 bases are TGTGCCAGCAGCACCAGGACAGGGGGAATGAAAGGGACCGGGGAGCTGTTTTTT.

The V gene is TRBV19, the J gene TRBJ2-1; 7 positions match TRBD2. Trimming cost V 7 bases and J 6 bases; bases outside gene matches: 9. Germline V lookup: CDR1 LNHDA, CDR2 SQIVND (reference sequence). The length of the CDR3 is 14 residues. The CDR3 reads CASNAPGLLNEQFF. CDR3 nucleotide sequence: TGTGCCAGTAACGCCCCGGGACTACTCAATGAGCAGTTCTTC. The full variable domain, completed using reference TRBV19 and TRBJ2-1, is DGGITQSPKYLFRKEGQNVTLSCEQNLNHDAMYWYRQDPGQGLRLIYYSQIVNDFQKGDIAEGYSVSREKKESFPLTVTSAQKNPTAFYLCASNAPGLLNEQFFGPGTRLTVL.

This clone turned up a few times. The chain couples TRBV5-1 to TRBJ2-1, with 9 bases that match TRBD2. J gave up 3 bases and V 4 bases, and 8 bases lay outside the gene matches. Per the germline V gene, CDR1 is SGHRS and CDR2 is YFSETQ. This CDR3 is built from 16 residues. The DNA of the CDR3 is TGCGCCAGCAGCCCATTAGCGGGAGACGACTACAATGAGCAGTTCTTC. This sequence encodes CASSPLAGDDYNEQFF.

This clone was observed once. The chain is built from TRBV5-1 and TRBJ2-1; 11 nucleotides align to TRBD2. This CDR3 spans 15 amino acids. V lost 3 bases and J lost 9; bases outside the gene matches: 8. The germline V gene encodes CDR1 SGHRS and CDR2 YFSETQ. CDR3 residues: CASSSGLAESGEQFF. CDR3 bases: TGCGCCAGCAGCTCGGGACTAGCGGAGTCGGGTGAGCAGTTCTTC. Based on the CDR3 plus reference TRBV5-1 and TRBJ2-1, the full variable domain is KAGVTQTPRYLIKTRGQQVTLSCSPISGHRSVSWYQQTPGQGLQFLFEYFSETQRNKGNFPGRFSGRQFSNSRSEMNVSTLELGDSALYLCASSSGLAESGEQFFGPGTRLTVL.

The V and J genes are TRBV5-8 and TRBJ2-1, with 7 bases fitting TRBD2. This CDR3 region has 16 residues. J was trimmed by 6 bases and V by 0 bases; bases with no gene match: 9. Germline CDR1 is SGHTS and CDR2 is YDEGEE. The DNA for the CDR3 is TGTGCCAGCAGCTTGGCCCCTAGCGGCCAATCCAATGAGCAGTTCTTC. The encoded protein is CASSLAPSGQSNEQFF.

This clone was observed a few times. This chain connects TRBV12-3 or TRBV12-4 to TRBJ1-1, with D hard to call. CDR3 length equals 13 residues. V lost 7 bases and J lost 5, with 14 bases in between. CDR3 coding DNA: TGTGCCAGCACCTTCCTTGCGGGGACTGAAGCTTTCTTT. Protein: CASTFLAGTEAFF.

In this sample, this clone turned up once. The chain links TRBV27 to TRBJ2-1, with 8 positions matching TRBD2. J was trimmed by 2 bases and V by 4 bases; bases with no gene match: 10. The CDR3 covers 17 residues. In germline, CDR1 is MNHEY, CDR2 SMNVEV (reference sequence). CDR3 DNA: TGTGCCAGCAGTTCTTGGGCGGCGGGAGGTCCCTACAATGAGCAGTTCTTC. Its translation is CASSSWAAGGPYNEQFF.

V is TRBV7-8 and J is TRBJ2-3, with 10 bases that match TRBD2. With V trimmed by 2 bases and J by 2 bases, 4 bases remained unmatched. This CDR3 spans 16 amino acids. The germline gives CDR1 SGHVS, CDR2 FQNEAQ. The CDR3 reads CASSLSAGGPTDTQYF. In DNA form, the CDR3 reads TGTGCCAGCAGCTTATCAGCGGGAGGGCCCACAGATACGCAGTATTTT.

The gene calls are TRBV15 and TRBJ2-1; 7 bases agree with TRBD2. The V and J ends lost 1 base and 5 bases, in that order; junction bases with no gene match: 8. CDR3 length: 16 residues. The germline V gene encodes CDR1 LNHNV and CDR2 YYDKDF (reference sequence). The CDR3 nucleotides read TGTGCCACCAGCAGAGCGGGTAGCGGGCCTAACAATGAGCAGTTCTTC. Its protein is CATSRAGSGPNNEQFF. Supplemented by reference TRBV15 and TRBJ2-1, the full variable domain reads DAMVIQNPRYQVTQFGKPVTLSCSQTLNHNVMYWYQQKSSQAPKLLFHYYDKDFNNEADTPDNFQSRRPNTSFCFLDIRSPGLGDTAMYLCATSRAGSGPNNEQFFGPGTRLTVL.

The J gene is TRBJ2-2, the V gene TRBV28; 9 bases are shared with TRBD1. The CDR3 totals 16 residues. Germline V gene lookup returns CDR1 MDHEN and CDR2 SYDVKM. Trimming took 3 bases from V and 0 from J; bases not matched to a gene: 2. CDR3 protein: CASSFGTGSNTGELFF. The DNA of the CDR3 is TGTGCCAGCAGTTTCGGGACAGGGTCGAACACCGGGGAGCTGTTTTTT. Combining the CDR3 with reference TRBV28 and TRBJ2-2 gives the whole variable domain DVKVTQSSRYLVKRTGEKVFLECVQDMDHENMFWYRQDPGLGLRLIYFSYDVKMKEKGDIPEGYSVSREKKERFSLILESASTNQTSMYLCASSFGTGSNTGELFFGEGSRLTVL.

In its sample, this clone was seen a few times. Given a much more abundant clone one base away, this may be a read error. Within the sample, other DNA sequences also encode this same CDR3. The chain joins TRBV7-8 to TRBJ2-7; TRBD1 agrees at 10 bases. Germline values: CDR1 SGHVS, CDR2 FQNEAQ. Trimming took 5 bases from V and 3 from J; bases not matched to a gene: 1. This CDR3 has 13 amino acids. The CDR3 DNA follows: TGTGCCAGCAGCCGGGACAGGGGCTACGAGCAGTACTTC. This translates into CASSRDRGYEQYF.

The chain couples TRBV5-8 to TRBJ2-1; D might be TRBD2 (6 bases). Germline CDR1 SGHTS, CDR2 YDEGEE. The V and J ends lost 7 bases and 14 bases respectively, with 16 bases between them. This CDR3 has 11 amino acids. The CDR3 spells CASHGGRGEFF. The CDR3 DNA sequence: TGTGCCAGCCATGGAGGGCGTGGGGAGTTCTTC.

The chain is built from TRBV6-5 and TRBJ2-7, with D possibly TRBD1 on 5 matching bases. Germline V gene data show CDR1 as MNHEY and CDR2 as SVGAGI. The CDR3 is 13 residues long. The ends were cut back, 4 bases at V and 6 bases at J, with 13 bases in the middle. CDR3: CASSSDSVPEQYF. The CDR3 region has the DNA TGTGCCAGCAGTTCCGACAGTGTTCCCGAGCAGTACTTC.

The chain uses TRBV29-1 and TRBJ2-3; a possible D gene is TRBD2 (6 bases). Deletions cut 4 bases from V and 2 bases from J, with 13 bases between. The CDR3 sequence is 14 residues long. Germline values: CDR1 SQVTM, CDR2 ANQGSEA. CDR3 DNA sequence: TGCAGCGTTGGGCAGAGCGGGTTCACAGATACGCAGTATTTT. Its protein is CSVGQSGFTDTQYF.

In this sample, this clone turned up once. The J gene is TRBJ1-1, the V gene TRBV29-1; the match to TRBD1 covers 7 bases. The V gene end was trimmed by 6 bases and the J gene end by 5 bases; junction bases not matched to a gene: 15. The CDR3 is 15 residues long. Germline V gene data show CDR1 as SQVTM and CDR2 as ANQGSEA. CDR3: CSVHLTTGFVTEAFF. CDR3 nucleotide sequence: TGCAGCGTCCACCTTACGACAGGGTTTGTGACTGAAGCTTTCTTT. Full variable domain (remainder filled in from reference TRBV29-1 and TRBJ1-1): SAVISQKPSRDICQRGTSLTIQCQVDSQVTMMFWYRQQPGQSLTLIATANQGSEATYESGFVIDKFPISRPNLTFSTLTVSNMSPEDSSIYLCSVHLTTGFVTEAFFGQGTRLTVV.

This chain links TRBV30 with TRBJ1-5; 7 bases are shared with TRBD1. V lost 4 bases and J lost 5; bases outside the gene matches: 5. Germline CDR1 GTSNPN, CDR2 SVGIG (reference sequence). This CDR3 has 13 residues. The CDR3 here is CAWTTGTDQPQHF. Here the CDR3 DNA reads TGTGCCTGGACGACAGGGACGGATCAGCCCCAGCATTTT.

As for this clone: This specimen includes other DNA sequences encoding the same CDR3. The gene calls are TRBV30 and TRBJ2-7; 9 positions agree with TRBD1. Germline CDR1 reads GTSNPN; CDR2 reads SVGIG (reference sequence). V dropped 5 bases and J dropped 2; count of bases not matched to a gene: 1. This CDR3 has 12 residues. The CDR3 region is CAWGQGPYEQYF. Written as DNA, the CDR3 is TGTGCCTGGGGACAGGGGCCCTACGAGCAGTACTTC.

The J gene is TRBJ1-1, the V gene TRBV28, with 9 bases that match TRBD1. The CDR3 runs to 14 residues. In germline, CDR1 is MDHEN, CDR2 SYDVKM. Trimming at V came to 5 bases and at J to 4 bases, leaving 5 bases not matched to a gene. The CDR3 bases are TGTGCCAGCAGTACATTGACAGGGGGCACTGAAGCTTTCTTT. Its protein is CASSTLTGGTEAFF.